This T cell receptor (beta chain) was identified in a study of blood T cell repertoires in COVID-19. Turning to the study itself: Whether acute or convalescent, the COVID-19 samples came from the United States, Italy and Spain.

Original processing notes: Reference gene primer amplification gave nucleated cell count estimates. TCRdb keeps only in-frame clones here, not all; method: immunoSEQ multiplex PCR. D and trimming come from the DNA, and the V and J calls and clone size come from that table. The table shows around 250,000 clones, with more than 80% occurring only once. The CDR3 sequence is 12 residues long. CDR1 and CDR2 (germline): SGHAT, FQNNGV. V lost 10 bases and J 4 bases, leaving 11 bases between the germline ends. This clone was recorded only once. The sample consisted of peripheral blood. The chain links TRBV11-2 to TRBJ1-3; D is perhaps TRBD1 (6 bases). The receptor comes from a man aged 30-40 years who had recovered from COVID-19. The CDR3 sequence: CANSGAGNTIYF. Here the CDR3 DNA reads TGTGCCAACTCAGGGGCGGGAAACACCATATATTTT.